The next 5 T cell receptor beta chains were all read from a single sample in a study of cytomegalovirus exposure and HLA in healthy donors. PCR employed 60 Vbeta and 13 Jbeta primers. Method: immunoSEQ multiplex PCR; TCRdb's copy keeps in-frame clones and lacks some. The top ten clones hold under 4.5% of a sample with fewer than 150,000 clones, more than 75% of them seen once. The sample was PBMCs. The origin of the receptors is a man younger than 30 in good health and CMV-seronegative.

V is TRBV29-1 and J is TRBJ1-2, with 8 bases matching TRBD1. CDR1 and CDR2 (germline): SQVTM, ANQGSEA. The J segment lost 2 bases and the V segment lost 6 bases, leaving 8 bases of the junction unmatched. The CDR3 spans 14 residues. The DNA of the CDR3 is TGCAGCGTAGATGGACAGGGAAACAACTATGGCTACACCTTC. The encoded protein is CSVDGQGNNYGYTF.

The gene calls are TRBV19 and TRBJ1-5; weak D call: TRBD1 (6 bases). CDR3 length equals 15 residues. CDR1 and CDR2 from the germline V gene are LNHDA and SQIVND (reference sequence). Trimming removed 8 bases at V and 3 bases at J, with 17 bases between. CDR3 amino acids: CASGGSSLINQPQHF. In nucleotides, the CDR3 is TGTGCCAGTGGGGGCAGTTCCTTAATCAATCAGCCCCAGCATTTT.

The J gene is TRBJ1-1, the V gene TRBV5-1; D perhaps matches TRBD1 (5 bases). This CDR3 comprises 14 residues. V was cut by 0 bases and J by 1 base, with 7 bases left in between. Germline CDR1 is SGHRS and CDR2 is YFSETQ. CDR3 sequence reads: CASSLARGNTEAFF. The CDR3 nucleotides are TGCGCCAGCAGCTTGGCAAGGGGGAACACTGAAGCTTTCTTT.

The chain employs TRBV2 and TRBJ2-7; 8 nucleotides line up with TRBD1. CDR1 is SNHLY and CDR2 is FYNNEI in the germline V gene. This CDR3 has 13 amino acids. V gave up 8 bases and J gave up 1 base; unmatched junction bases: 4. The CDR3 loop reads CASDGQGSYEQYF. The CDR3 DNA reads TGTGCCAGCGATGGACAGGGTTCCTACGAGCAGTACTTC.

The CDR3 is CASSYSGTAADEAFF. In nucleotides, the CDR3 is TGTGCCAGCAGTTACTCTGGGACAGCCGCGGACGAAGCTTTCTTT. The gene calls are TRBV6-5 and TRBJ1-1; TRBD1 matches at 7 bases. V was pared by 0 bases and J by 8 bases, with 9 bases of the junction left unmatched. CDR1 MNHEY and CDR2 SVGAGI come from the germline V gene. The CDR3 has 15 amino acids.